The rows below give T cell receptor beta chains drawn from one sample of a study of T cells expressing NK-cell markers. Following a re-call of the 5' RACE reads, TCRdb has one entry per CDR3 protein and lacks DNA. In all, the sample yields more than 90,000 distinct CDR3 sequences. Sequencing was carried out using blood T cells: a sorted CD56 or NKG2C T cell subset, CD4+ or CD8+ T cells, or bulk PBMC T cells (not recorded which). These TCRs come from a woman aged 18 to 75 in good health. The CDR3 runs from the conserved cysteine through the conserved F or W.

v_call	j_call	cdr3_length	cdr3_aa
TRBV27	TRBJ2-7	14	CASSFSDSSYEQYF
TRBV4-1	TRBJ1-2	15	CASSQVYPGMDGYTF
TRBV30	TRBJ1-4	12	CAWAGAVEKLFF
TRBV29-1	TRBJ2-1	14	CSTPESGGANEQFF
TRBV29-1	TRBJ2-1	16	CSVGGGTGPSYNEQFF
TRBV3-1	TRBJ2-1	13	CASTQGAFNEQFF
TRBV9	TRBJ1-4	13	CASSVETGEKLFF
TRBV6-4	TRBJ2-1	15	CASSPLSGHRNEQFF
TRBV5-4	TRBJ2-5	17	CASSSSGGVRLGETQYF
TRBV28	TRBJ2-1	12	CASTAGYNEQFF
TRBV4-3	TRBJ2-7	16	CASSRFGLAGDYEQYF
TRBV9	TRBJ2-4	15	CASSVAGVAKNIQYF
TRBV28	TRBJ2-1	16	CASSLFAGLAGNEQFF
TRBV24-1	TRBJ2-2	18	CATSDGPRDLRGTGELFF
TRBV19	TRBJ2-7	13	CASSPGVRYEQYF
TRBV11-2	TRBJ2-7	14	CASSPGQGGYEQYF
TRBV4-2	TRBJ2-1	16	CASSQDRANGLNEQFF
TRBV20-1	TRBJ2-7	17	CSARAGLAGGDSYEQYF
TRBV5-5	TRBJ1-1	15	CASSPTDSPNTEAFF
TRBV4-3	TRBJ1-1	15	CASSQDSTGVSEAFF
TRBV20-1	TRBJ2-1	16	CSARGTSGASYNEQFF
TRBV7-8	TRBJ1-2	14	CASSPQTGDYGYTF
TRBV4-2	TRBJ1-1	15	CASSQYDRDFSGAFF
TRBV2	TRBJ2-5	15	CASSESGTSVETQYF
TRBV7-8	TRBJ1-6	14	CASSLGQGAPPLHF